What follows are 5 T cell receptor beta chains derived from one specimen sequenced in a study of T cell responses to AZD1222 COVID-19 vaccine. Method: immunoSEQ multiplex PCR; TCRdb's copy keeps in-frame clones and lacks some. Of 250,000 to 300,000 clones in the sample, almost 95% are singletons; the top ten hold 0.55%. Here the sequenced sample was peripheral blood, taken 28 days after the second AZD1222 dose. The receptors stem from an adult who received the AZD1222 COVID-19 vaccine.

The chain employs TRBV4-3 and TRBJ2-2; D remains unclear. Per germline, CDR1 LGHNA and CDR2 YSLEER. V lost 0 bases and J lost 4, with 9 bases in between. This CDR3 contains 15 residues. The CDR3 region is CASSQDRRVTGELFF. Here the CDR3 DNA reads TGCGCCAGCAGCCAAGATCGCCGAGTCACCGGGGAGCTGTTTTTT.

The chain joins TRBV5-1 to TRBJ2-5; no firm D call. The CDR3 extends over 11 amino acids. V lost 4 bases to trimming and J lost 5 bases, with 6 bases between them. Germline CDR1 reads SGHRS; CDR2 reads YFSETQ. This CDR3 reads CASSLRETQYF. The CDR3 coding sequence is TGCGCCAGCAGCCTTCGGGAGACCCAGTACTTC.

This chain uses TRBV27 with TRBJ2-3; perhaps TRBD2 as D (5 bases). This CDR3 spans 16 amino acids. V shed 0 bases and J shed 1 base, with 11 bases lying between them. Germline CDR1 is MNHEY and CDR2 is SMNVEV (reference sequence). Written as DNA, the CDR3 is TGTGCCAGCAGTTTATCCCTCGGGGTGGGCACAGATACGCAGTATTTT. It is translated as CASSLSLGVGTDTQYF.

The chain joins TRBV5-6 to TRBJ2-7, with 11 positions matching TRBD2. The germline V gene has CDR1 SGHDT and CDR2 YYEEEE. The V and J ends lost 5 bases and 7 bases, in that order; junction bases with no gene match: 11. CDR3 length: 15 residues. DNA for the CDR3: TGTGCCAGCAGTATATATCAACTAGCGGGAGTTGAGCAGTACTTC. It translates to CASSIYQLAGVEQYF.

Note on this clone: In the same sample, other DNA sequences code for this CDR3. This rearrangement joins TRBV9 to TRBJ1-1, with a possible D match to TRBD1 (5 bases). The V end lost 0 bases, the J end lost 4 bases, and 10 bases lay between the germline ends. This CDR3 spans 14 amino acids. The germline gives CDR1 SGDLS, CDR2 YYNGEE. The CDR3 spells CASSVGGVGTEAFF. The CDR3 DNA sequence: TGTGCCAGCAGCGTAGGAGGGGTGGGCACTGAAGCTTTCTTT.